In this sample, the clone carrying this T cell receptor (beta chain) turned up once. Those enrolled in Seattle joined during active infection and were followed longitudinally afterward. The data belong to a study of blood T cell repertoires in COVID-19. Study in general: The United States, Italy and Spain were the sources of the acute and convalescent COVID-19 samples. T cells, B-cell-depleted T cells, or PBMCs provided the cDNA or gDNA that served as material.

The germline CDR1 and CDR2 sequences are SGHRS and YFSETQ. This CDR3 is 15 amino acids long. Between the trimmed V and J ends, which lost 2 bases and 0 bases, there was a span of 10 bases. Methods used by the authors: Nucleated cell number was recorded as an estimate derived from reference gene primer amplification. Clones were sequenced by immunoSEQ multiplex PCR, and TCRdb holds only the in-frame ones, with some missing. V and J calls plus clone size are reproduced from that table; the DNA served to infer D and trimming. The sample includes 250,000 to 300,000 clones, 80% to 90% of them seen just once.

V usage is TRBV5-1 and J usage is TRBJ2-3, with D uncertain. The sequence was collected from a woman in her twenties or thirties with COVID-19, enrolled during active disease. The sample comprised peripheral blood. The CDR3 DNA follows: TGCGCCAGCAGCTTTCGACAATTGAGCACAGATACGCAGTATTTT. It specifies CASSFRQLSTDTQYF.